The clone carrying this T cell receptor beta chain showed up many times. This entry is derived from a study of CD8 T cells in ankylosing spondylitis. One entry per CDR3 protein results from TCRdb running MiXCR on the 5' RACE reads. The sample contains 200,000 to 300,000 distinct CDR3 sequences, around 9.2% of which appear only once. In germline, CDR1 is DFQATT, CDR2 SNEGSKA (reference sequence). The CDR3 totals 11 residues. V was shortened by 4 bases and J by 5 bases, with 8 bases between the two germline ends. The chain is built from TRBV20-1 and TRBJ2-5, with no clear D. Sequencing was carried out using blood, either unsorted or a sorted T cell fraction (not recorded which). This clonotype originated in a male donor with ankylosing spondylitis or in good health (not recorded which). CDR3 sequence reads: CSAKEPETQYF. In DNA form, the CDR3 reads TGCAGTGCTAAAGAGCCGGAGACCCAGTACTTC.